This entry describes one T cell receptor beta chain. The antigen it binds to is not known. The CDR3 end falls 3 residues outside the read, so it is completed with the germline J gene. Including cysteine and phenylalanine, the CDR3 has 13 amino acids. Of the CDR3's DNA, 30 bases were read; they are in frame from base 1. From the germline V gene (reference sequence), CDR1 is LNHDA and CDR2 is SQIVND. The junction shows trimming of 6 bases on V and 5 bases on J, plus 13 bases between the germline ends. These data originate in a study of Tregs in tolerant kidney transplant recipients (dated by TCRdb to the late 2010s). Broadly, across the study: Related donors were used in the transplants with nonmyeloablative bone marrow transplantation, and mixed chimerism was transient in the human trials. TCRbeta sequencing was used in the study to identify donor-specific regulatory T cells before combined kidney and bone marrow transplantation, and the identified cells were then tracked after transplant.

Study-wide findings and limitations: The most biologically relevant and donor-specific TCRbeta repertoire appeared to be identified by expanding Tregs with activated donor B cells. Donor-specific Treg expansion exceeded global Treg expansion in tolerant patients, suggesting antigen-driven rather than nonspecific expansion. For some patients, the PCR primers changed as time went on, which meant samples from those patients could not be compared with one another at the nucleotide level. The study was constrained by small patient numbers, and validation of the findings is required in larger populations and under other immunosuppression protocols. Biological reproducibility was not directly assessed, although technical replication error appeared to be minimal.

In light of the paper, this sample's time point label describes: blood sample drawn before combined kidney and bone marrow transplant. Thawed PBMCs were FACS-sorted into unstimulated Tregs (CD4+CD25+CD127-), CD4+ non-Tregs (CD4+CD25-), CD4 cells and CD8 cells. Patients were several combined kidney and bone marrow transplant recipients from the ITN036ST trial, and only these trial subjects had samples available. Healthy control blood was separated into PBMCs by Ficoll density gradient and cryopreserved, and patient PBMCs were collected both before and after transplant. For TCRbeta CDR3 sequencing, genomic DNA from the sorted cells was extracted using the QIAGEN DNeasy Blood and Tissue Kit. High-throughput TCRbeta CDR3 sequencing, including PCR amplification with bias correction and internal controls, was performed commercially through immunoSEQ. On the study's bioinformatics: Unique productive TCRbeta sequences were defined by CDR3 nucleotide sequence where primers matched, and otherwise by CDR3 amino acid sequence together with Vbeta and Jbeta genes. As a correction for sorting error, sequences shared between sorted populations at a frequency ratio of 2:1 or less were discarded, and the remaining shared sequences were assigned to the higher population. Donor-reactive sequences were defined as at least 5-fold expanded in CFSE-low cells versus unstimulated cells, with frequency of at least 0.01% in CFSE-low cells. Jensen-Shannon divergence, calculated on the top 100 TCRbeta sequences ranked by frequency, was used to quantify repertoire divergence. For any sample with multiple sequencing runs, sorting error was corrected in each run separately before the runs were pooled. TCRdb took over this immuneACCESS table, retaining in-frame rearrangements with V and J assigned. Such tables are incomplete; in checked studies, under half of the missing clones stem from an unresolved V gene, and the remainder is unexplained. The DNA was the basis for D and trimming; V, J and clone size are from that table. This sample's table has entries for roughly 50,000 clones. The leading ten clones occupy under 0.9% of the sample.

The TCR sequence derives from a human donor who received a combined kidney and bone marrow transplant. Recombination joined TRBV19 with TRBJ1-2, with a tentative D gene TRBD1 over 5 matching bases. Sequencing used CD4+ T cells from blood, obtained before the transplant. The CDR3 bases that were read are TGTGCCAGTAGACCCCTGGGGCTGTATGGC. Its product reads: CASRPLGLYG. The whole CDR3 sequence reads CASRPLGLYGYTF.